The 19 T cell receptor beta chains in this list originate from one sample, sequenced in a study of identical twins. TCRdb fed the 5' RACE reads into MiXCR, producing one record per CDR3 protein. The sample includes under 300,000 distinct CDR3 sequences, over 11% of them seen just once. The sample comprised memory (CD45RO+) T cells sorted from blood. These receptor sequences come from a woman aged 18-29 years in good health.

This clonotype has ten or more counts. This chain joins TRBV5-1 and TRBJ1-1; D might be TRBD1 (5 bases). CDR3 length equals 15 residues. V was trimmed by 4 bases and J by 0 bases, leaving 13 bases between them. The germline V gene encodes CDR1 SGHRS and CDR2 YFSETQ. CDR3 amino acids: CASSTQQEMNTEAFF. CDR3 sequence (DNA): TGCGCCAGCAGCACCCAACAGGAGATGAACACTGAAGCTTTCTTT. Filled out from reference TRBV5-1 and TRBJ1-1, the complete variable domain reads KAGVTQTPRYLIKTRGQQVTLSCSPISGHRSVSWYQQTPGQGLQFLFEYFSETQRNKGNFPGRFSGRQFSNSRSEMNVSTLELGDSALYLCASSTQQEMNTEAFFGQGTRLTVV.

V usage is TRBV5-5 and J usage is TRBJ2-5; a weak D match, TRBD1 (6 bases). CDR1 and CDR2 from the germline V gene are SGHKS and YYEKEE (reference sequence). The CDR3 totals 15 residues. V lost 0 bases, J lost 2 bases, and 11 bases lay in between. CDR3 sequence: CASSLEGESQETQYF. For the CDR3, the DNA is TGTGCCAGCAGCTTGGAGGGGGAGAGTCAAGAGACCCAGTACTTC.

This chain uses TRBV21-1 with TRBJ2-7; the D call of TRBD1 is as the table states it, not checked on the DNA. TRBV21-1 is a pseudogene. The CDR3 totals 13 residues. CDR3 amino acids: CAGRDQKKDEQYF. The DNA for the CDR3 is TGTGCCGGCCGGGACCAAAAGAAGGACGAGCAGTACTTC.

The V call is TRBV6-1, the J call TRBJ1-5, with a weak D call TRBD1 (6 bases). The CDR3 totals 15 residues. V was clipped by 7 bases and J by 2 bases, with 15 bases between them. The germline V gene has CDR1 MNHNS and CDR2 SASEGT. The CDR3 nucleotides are TGTGCCAGCACCCCGCAGGGGTTGGGCAATCAGCCCCAGCATTTT. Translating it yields CASTPQGLGNQPQHF.

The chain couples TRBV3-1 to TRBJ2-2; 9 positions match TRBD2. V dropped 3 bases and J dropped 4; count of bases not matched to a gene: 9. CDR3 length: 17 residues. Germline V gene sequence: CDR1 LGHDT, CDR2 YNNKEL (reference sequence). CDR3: CASSHGASGVRTGELFF. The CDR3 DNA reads TGTGCCAGCAGCCACGGTGCTAGCGGGGTTCGCACCGGGGAGCTGTTTTTT.

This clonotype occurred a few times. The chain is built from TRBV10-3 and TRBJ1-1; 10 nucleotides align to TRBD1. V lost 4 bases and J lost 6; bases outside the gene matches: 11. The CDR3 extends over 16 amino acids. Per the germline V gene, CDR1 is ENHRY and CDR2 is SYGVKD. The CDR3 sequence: CAISAGQGYERAEAFF. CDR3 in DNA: TGTGCCATCAGTGCGGGACAGGGGTACGAGAGAGCTGAAGCTTTCTTT.

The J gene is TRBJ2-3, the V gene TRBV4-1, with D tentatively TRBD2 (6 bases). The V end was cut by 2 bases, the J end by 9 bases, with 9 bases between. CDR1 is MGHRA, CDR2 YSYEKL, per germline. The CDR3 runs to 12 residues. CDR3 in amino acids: CASSQFLATQYF. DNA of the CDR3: TGCGCCAGCAGCCAATTTCTAGCGACGCAGTATTTT.

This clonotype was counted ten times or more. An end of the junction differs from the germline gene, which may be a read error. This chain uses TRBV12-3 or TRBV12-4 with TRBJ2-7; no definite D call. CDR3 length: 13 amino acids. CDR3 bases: TGTGCCAGCAGCTTAGTTAGCTCCTACGAGCAGTACTTC. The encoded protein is CASSLVSSYEQYF.

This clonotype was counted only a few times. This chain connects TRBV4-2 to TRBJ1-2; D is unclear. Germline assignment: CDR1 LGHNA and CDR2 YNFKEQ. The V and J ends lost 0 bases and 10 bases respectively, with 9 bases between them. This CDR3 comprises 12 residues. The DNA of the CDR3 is TGTGCCAGCAGCCAAGATCGAGAAGTCTACACCTTC. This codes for CASSQDREVYTF.

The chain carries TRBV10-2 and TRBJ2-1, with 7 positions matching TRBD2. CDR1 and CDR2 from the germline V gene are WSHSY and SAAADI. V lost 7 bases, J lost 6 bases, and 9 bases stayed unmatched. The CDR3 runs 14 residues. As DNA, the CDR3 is TGCGCCAGCAAATCCGGGACTATTGCCAATGAGCAGTTCTTC. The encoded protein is CASKSGTIANEQFF.

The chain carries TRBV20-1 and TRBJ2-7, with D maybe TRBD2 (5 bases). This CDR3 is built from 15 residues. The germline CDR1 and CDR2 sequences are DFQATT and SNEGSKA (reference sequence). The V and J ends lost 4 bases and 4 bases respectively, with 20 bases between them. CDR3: CSANSDGVGWYEQYF. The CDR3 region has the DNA TGCAGTGCTAACTCGGACGGGGTAGGTTGGTACGAGCAGTACTTC.

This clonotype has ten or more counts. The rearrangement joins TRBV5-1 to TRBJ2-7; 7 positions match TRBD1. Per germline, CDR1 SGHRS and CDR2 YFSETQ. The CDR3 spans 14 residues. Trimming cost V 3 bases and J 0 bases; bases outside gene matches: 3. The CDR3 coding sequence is TGCGCCAGCAGCTACGACAGGGCCTCCTACGAGCAGTACTTC. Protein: CASSYDRASYEQYF.

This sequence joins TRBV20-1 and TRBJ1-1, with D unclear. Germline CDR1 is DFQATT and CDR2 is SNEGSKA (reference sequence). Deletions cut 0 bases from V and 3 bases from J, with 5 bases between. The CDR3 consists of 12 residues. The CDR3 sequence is CSAREEHTEAFF. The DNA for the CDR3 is TGCAGTGCTAGAGAGGAGCACACTGAAGCTTTCTTT.

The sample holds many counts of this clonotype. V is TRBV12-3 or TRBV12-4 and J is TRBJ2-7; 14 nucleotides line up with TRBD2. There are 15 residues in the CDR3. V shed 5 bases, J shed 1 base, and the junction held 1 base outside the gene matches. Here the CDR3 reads CASSRTSGGSYEQYF. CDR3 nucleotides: TGTGCCAGCAGTCGGACTAGCGGGGGGTCCTACGAGCAGTACTTC.

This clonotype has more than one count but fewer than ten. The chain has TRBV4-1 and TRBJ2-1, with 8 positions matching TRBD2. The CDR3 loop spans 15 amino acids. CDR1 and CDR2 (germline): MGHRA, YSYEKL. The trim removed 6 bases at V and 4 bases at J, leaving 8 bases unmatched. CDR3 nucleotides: TGCGCCAGCAGTAGACCGGGGGGGAATTACAATGAGCAGTTCTTC. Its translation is CASSRPGGNYNEQFF.

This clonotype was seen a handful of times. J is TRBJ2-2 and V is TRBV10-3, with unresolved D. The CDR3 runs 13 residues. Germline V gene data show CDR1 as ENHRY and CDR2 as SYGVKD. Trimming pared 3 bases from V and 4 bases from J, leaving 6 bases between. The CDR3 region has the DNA TGTGCCATCAGTGATGTGGGCACCGGGGAGCTGTTTTTT. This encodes CAISDVGTGELFF.

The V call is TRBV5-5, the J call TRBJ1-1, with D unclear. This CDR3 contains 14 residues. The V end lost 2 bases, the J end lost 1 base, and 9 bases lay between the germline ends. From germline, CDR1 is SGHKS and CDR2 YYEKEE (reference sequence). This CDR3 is CASSFRTGNTEAFF. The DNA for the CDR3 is TGTGCCAGCAGCTTCCGAACGGGGAACACTGAAGCTTTCTTT.

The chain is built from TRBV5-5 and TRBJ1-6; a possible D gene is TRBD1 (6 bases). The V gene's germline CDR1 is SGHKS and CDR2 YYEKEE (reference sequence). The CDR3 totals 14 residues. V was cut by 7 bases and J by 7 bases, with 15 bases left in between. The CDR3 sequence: CASDPGHGNSPLHF. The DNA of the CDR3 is TGTGCCAGCGATCCGGGACATGGGAATTCACCCCTCCACTTT.

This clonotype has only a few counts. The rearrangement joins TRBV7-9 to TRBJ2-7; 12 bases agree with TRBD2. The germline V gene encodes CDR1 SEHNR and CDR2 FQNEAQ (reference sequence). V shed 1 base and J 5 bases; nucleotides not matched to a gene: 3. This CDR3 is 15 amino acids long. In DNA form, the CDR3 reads TGTGCCAGCAGCTTAGGGACTAGCGGGAATAACGAGCAGTACTTC. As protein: CASSLGTSGNNEQYF.